This entry lists 8 T cell receptor beta chains sequenced from one sample in a study of Graves' ophthalmopathy and Graves' hyperthyroidism. RNA transcripts served as template for amplifying TCR beta CDR3 sequences. An initial RT-PCR round employing HTBI primers preceded a second-round multiplex PCR. TCRdb independently ran MiXCR on the multiplex PCR reads; one entry per CDR3 protein. The repertoire includes about 480,000 distinct CDR3 sequences, around 14% of them detected once, and 9.8% sits in the top ten. The sample was blood. All receptors come from a woman aged 25 to 39 with Graves' ophthalmopathy.

This clonotype was detected many times. This rearrangement joins TRBV27 to TRBJ1-2; 7 nucleotides line up with TRBD1. From germline, CDR1 is MNHEY and CDR2 SMNVEV (reference sequence). This CDR3 comprises 13 residues. The V gene end was trimmed by 9 bases and the J gene end by 8 bases; junction bases not matched to a gene: 12. In nucleotides, the CDR3 is TGTGCCAGAGGGGGGCAGGGGGGTATCGGCTACACCTTC. Amino acids: CARGGQGGIGYTF.

The sample holds many counts of this clonotype. This may be a read error, as it is one base from a much larger clone. The chain has TRBV27 and TRBJ2-7; 8 bases match TRBD1. This CDR3 region has 13 residues. V lost 5 bases and J lost 2; bases outside the gene matches: 2. Per germline, CDR1 MNHEY and CDR2 SMNVEV (reference sequence). Written as DNA, the CDR3 is TGTGCCAGCAGTAGGACAGGGCCCTACGAGCAGTACTTC. Encoded protein: CASSRTGPYEQYF.

On this clonotype: A read error is likely, as this CDR3 ends without the conserved phenylalanine or tryptophan. The V and J genes are TRBV30 and TRBJ2-7; D remains unclear. Germline CDR1 reads GTSNPN; CDR2 reads SVGIG (reference sequence). This CDR3 is 12 amino acids long. CDR3 bases: TGTGCTTTATCGGGTAGTTTCTACGAGCAGTACCTC. Protein product: CALSGSFYEQYL.

V and J are TRBV5-6 and TRBJ2-2; maybe TRBD1 (5 bases). The CDR3 extends over 15 amino acids. Germline values: CDR1 SGHDT, CDR2 YYEEEE. Trimming cost V 7 bases and J 0 bases, with 13 bases left between them. CDR3 in DNA: TGTGCCAGCGAACTGACAGTATCGAACACCGGGGAGCTGTTTTTT. Translation gives CASELTVSNTGELFF.

This clonotype was found many times. This rearrangement joins TRBV19 to TRBJ1-2, with 7 bases that match TRBD1. J gave up 2 bases and V 6 bases, and 3 bases lay outside the gene matches. The CDR3 sequence is 13 residues long. CDR1 is LNHDA and CDR2 is SQIVND in the germline V gene (reference sequence). CDR3 DNA sequence: TGTGCCAGTAGGACAGGGAGGAACTATGGCTACACCTTC. It is translated as CASRTGRNYGYTF. Filled out from reference TRBV19 and TRBJ1-2, the complete variable domain reads DGGITQSPKYLFRKEGQNVTLSCEQNLNHDAMYWYRQDPGQGLRLIYYSQIVNDFQKGDIAEGYSVSREKKESFPLTVTSAQKNPTAFYLCASRTGRNYGYTFGSGTRLTVV.

This clonotype has a count of ten or more. The V call is TRBV6-1, the J call TRBJ1-2; possible D gene TRBD1, 5 bases. CDR1 MNHNS and CDR2 SASEGT come from the germline V gene. The CDR3 length is 14 residues. V was pared by 7 bases and J by 7 bases, with 19 bases between. The CDR3 nucleotides are TGTGCCAGCACCAAAATCCCCAGGGCGGTTGGCTACACCTTC. Protein sequence: CASTKIPRAVGYTF.

The sample holds many counts of this clonotype. The gene calls are TRBV7-8 and TRBJ1-1, with D unclear. Trimming removed 5 bases from V and 3 bases from J, with 13 bases in between. CDR3 length: 14 residues. Looked up from germline, CDR1 is SGHVS and CDR2 is FQNEAQ. In DNA form, the CDR3 reads TGTGCCAGCAGCACCGTTGGTAGGGACACTGAAGCTTTCTTT. Protein product: CASSTVGRDTEAFF. Full variable domain (outside the CDR3, taken from reference TRBV7-8 and TRBJ1-1): GAGVSQSPRYKVAKRGQDVALRCDPISGHVSLFWYQQALGQGPEFLTYFQNEAQLDKSGLPSDRFFAERPEGSVSTLKIQRTQQEDSAVYLCASSTVGRDTEAFFGQGTRLTVV.

This clonotype was found many times. The V call is TRBV15, the J call TRBJ1-6, with D unclear. Trimming pared 4 bases from V and 8 bases from J, leaving 9 bases between. This CDR3 contains 13 residues. Per germline, CDR1 LNHNV and CDR2 YYDKDF (reference sequence). This chain's CDR3 is CATSTRVDSPLHF. For the CDR3, the DNA is TGTGCCACCAGCACCCGGGTGGATTCACCCCTCCACTTT. Supplemented by reference TRBV15 and TRBJ1-6, the full variable domain reads DAMVIQNPRYQVTQFGKPVTLSCSQTLNHNVMYWYQQKSSQAPKLLFHYYDKDFNNEADTPDNFQSRRPNTSFCFLDIRSPGLGDTAMYLCATSTRVDSPLHFGNGTRLTVT.